This T cell receptor (beta chain) was observed in a study of shared clonotypes between healthy human individuals (dated by TCRdb to the early 2020s). At the level of the whole study: Three men and two women, aged 18 to 49 years, made up the cohort. For each donor, three plates each were used for CD4 naive and CD4 memory, two plates were used for CD8 naive, and one plate was used for CD8 memory. To estimate repertoire size and how much clonotypes are shared between individuals, the study performed deep sequencing of blood TCR repertoires from roughly five healthy adults. To increase sequencing depth and limit assay-specific biases, different laboratories used diverse techniques to prepare libraries and sequence TCR repertoires. Leukapheresis yielded between about 0.9 and 8.9 billion PBMCs per donor. Paper-wide results and their limitations: Based on pairwise subsampling, the degree of clonotype sharing among donors was expected to be affected by sequencing depth. Roughly 5% of naive CD4, 3% to 4% of naive CD8, 2% to 2.5% of memory CD4, and roughly 0.4% of memory CD8 clonotypes were shared across several donors. Larger estimated clonotype richness was generally found for naive subsets than for memory subsets. Rarefaction of sorted-subset datasets indicated incomplete sequencing despite the large sequencing depth. The genetic and exposure-history diversity represented was limited by the small number of donors. Higher generation probabilities were observed for clonotypes shared by all four sorted-subset donors than for non-shared clonotypes. Sampling was restricted to blood, and TCR repertoires in tissue are likely to differ from TCR repertoires in blood.

Measured from the cysteine to the phenylalanine, the CDR3 is 13 residues long. Only the CDR3 portion is preserved as DNA: 39 bases, with reading frame beginning at the first base. The germline V gene (reference sequence) provides CDR1 MNHEY and CDR2 SMNVEV. Trimming costs V 6 bases and J 0 bases, and their ends lie 6 bases apart. Remarks on this clone: The clone's antigen remains unknown. Base qualities are not recorded, but no much larger clone differs from it by a single base.

Using the deep immunoSEQ assay, multiplex PCR amplified TCR CDR3 regions from genomic DNA. Extracted genomic DNA from each cell subset was spread evenly across all wells of several immunoSEQ 96-well plates, with each plate serving as a replicate. Each replicate PCR for sorted subsets received about 210 ng genomic DNA, equal to some 32,000 T cell genomes. The purified libraries were quantified using a Qubit 3.0 fluorometer, sized with a Bioanalyzer 2100, and then quantified again using the KAPA Library Quantification kit. Each immunoSEQ 96-well plate was sequenced on its own single-read 150-cycle Illumina NextSeq 550 flow cell. The authors' analysis ran thus. Because the immunoSEQ output held only junctional sequences and lacked quality scores, the filtering could not match the filtering applied to full-length reads. Sequences were annotated with PyIR, a Python wrapper for IgBLAST v1.9, using IMGT germline references to assign V/J genes and CDR3. Any read was removed if the V/J assignment was weak (E-value above 1e-6), the CDR3 was missing, or the read contained stop codons, out-of-frame junctions, or ambiguous translated residues. A V3J clonotype was defined by an identical inferred V gene, J gene, and CDR3 amino acid sequence. Percentage overlap between repertoires was computed as shared unique clonotypes divided by the size of the smaller repertoire. RTK rarefaction, the Chao1 estimator, and Recon v2.1 estimates of unobserved clonotypes were used to assess repertoire richness. OLGA was used to compute generation probabilities for all TCRbeta clonotypes that the gDNA method yielded from a handful of donors. TCRdb's version of the immuneACCESS table is confined to in-frame rearrangements and falls short of the full clone set. An unresolved V gene accounts for under half of the shortfall where checked; the remainder is of unknown origin. The DNA was the basis for D and trimming; V, J and clone size are from that table. The sample table shows hundreds of thousands of clones, and 90% to 97% are seen once. Jointly, the top ten make up roughly 0.12% of the sample.

CD8 naive samples were CD45RO-negative cells positively selected for CCR7, giving a CD45RA+CCR7+ population that excluded TemRA cells. The donors were healthy, HIV-negative adults with no recently reported acute infections or vaccinations. All donors were Caucasian adults living in Nashville, Tennessee, USA. After blood collection by leukapheresis, PBMCs were isolated using Ficoll-Histopaque density gradient centrifugation and then cryopreserved in the vapor phase of liquid nitrogen. Analytical flow cytometry was used to check the purity and quantity of every magnetically sorted T cell population. From each sorted fraction, genomic DNA was isolated and quantified by UV absorbance on a Nanodrop 2000c.

The TCR originated in a woman in her 30s in good health. The chain is assembled from TRBV27 and TRBJ1-5, with an unclear D gene assignment. The material sequenced was naive CD8+ T cells sorted from blood. This specimen's cell subset or site label, interpreted: CD45RA+CCR7+. The CDR3 has the sequence CASRGYSNQPQHF. The DNA sequence is given as TGTGCCAGCAGGGGTTATAGCAATCAGCCCCAGCATTTT.